Described below is a single T cell receptor (beta chain) sequence and its context. Clones were read by immunoSEQ multiplex PCR, and TCRdb kept only the in-frame ones, dropping some. The sample consists of about 87,000 clones, approximately 75% of them appearing once. The record originates from a study of blood T cell repertoires in COVID-19. About the study: Acute-phase and convalescent COVID-19 samples originated in the United States, Italy and Spain.

The germline gives CDR1 SGHRS, CDR2 YFSETQ. CDR3 size: 16 residues. With 0 bases removed from V and 1 base from J, the gap between germline ends came to 10 bases. The chain couples TRBV5-1 to TRBJ1-4; D remains ambiguous. The clonotype originates from a woman between 50 and 59 years old with acute or convalescent COVID-19. Sequencing was performed on peripheral blood. The CDR3 bases are TGCGCCAGCAGCTTGGCCCCCACGGGAACTAATGAAAAACTGTTTTTT. It translates to CASSLAPTGTNEKLFF.